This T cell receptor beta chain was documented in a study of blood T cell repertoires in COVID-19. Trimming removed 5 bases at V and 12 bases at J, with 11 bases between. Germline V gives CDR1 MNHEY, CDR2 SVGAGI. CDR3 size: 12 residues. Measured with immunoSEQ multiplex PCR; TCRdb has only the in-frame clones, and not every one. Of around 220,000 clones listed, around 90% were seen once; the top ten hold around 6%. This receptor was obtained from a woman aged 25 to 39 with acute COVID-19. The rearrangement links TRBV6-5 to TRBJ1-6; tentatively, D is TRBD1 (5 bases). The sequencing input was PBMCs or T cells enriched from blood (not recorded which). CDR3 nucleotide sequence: TGTGCCAGCAGTACCGGGGGATTACCCCTCCACTTT. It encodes CASSTGGLPLHF.